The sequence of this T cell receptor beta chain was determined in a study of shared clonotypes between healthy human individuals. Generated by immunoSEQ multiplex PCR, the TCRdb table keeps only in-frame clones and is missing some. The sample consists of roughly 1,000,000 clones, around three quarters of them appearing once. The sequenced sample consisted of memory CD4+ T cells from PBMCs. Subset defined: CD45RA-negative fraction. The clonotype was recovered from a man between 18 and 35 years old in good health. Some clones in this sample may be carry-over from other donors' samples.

CDR3 residues: CASSRQGRSSRNGYTF. The CDR3 nucleotides read TGTGCCAGCAGCCGACAAGGACGGAGTTCGAGAAACGGCTACACCTTC. The rearrangement joins TRBV13 to TRBJ1-2; D gene uncertain. The CDR3 extends over 16 amino acids. Looked up from germline, CDR1 is PRHDT and CDR2 is FYEKMQ (reference sequence). V lost 5 bases, J lost 8 bases, and 24 bases lay in between.